The T cell receptor (beta chain) under discussion was sequenced for a study of cytomegalovirus exposure and HLA in healthy donors. With 60 Vbeta and 13 Jbeta primers, the PCR was carried out. Data came from immunoSEQ multiplex PCR; TCRdb stores just in-frame clones and leaves some out. The sample lists over 120,000 clones; 70% to 85% were seen once. General observations from the study: As immune exposure information, only CMV serostatus was available.

Points on this clone: Antigen unknown.

V was clipped by 4 bases and J by 0 bases, with 10 bases between them. The germline V gene has CDR1 LNHDA and CDR2 SQIVND (reference sequence). The CDR3 sequence is 16 residues long. The sequenced material came from PBMCs. The sequence derives from a woman between 55 and 75 years old in good health and CMV-seropositive. The V and J genes are TRBV19 and TRBJ2-6; a weak D match, TRBD1 (6 bases). This chain's CDR3 is CASSTIGGSGANVLTF. The CDR3 DNA sequence: TGTGCCAGTAGTACGATAGGGGGCTCTGGGGCCAACGTCCTGACTTTC.